The sample holds a few counts of the clone carrying this TCR beta chain. The antigen remains undetermined. The data stem from a study of CD8+ T cells in alopecia areata. As for the study in general: The drug, tofacitinib, lasted 6 to 18 months, followed by 6 months off drug. General observations from the study: Scalp repertoires also include resident alphabeta T cells from normal skin.

This CDR3 region has 15 residues. Germline loops: CDR1 MNHEY, CDR2 SMNVEV (reference sequence). The V gene lost 7 bases and the J gene lost 2 bases, with 15 bases spanning the gap. Isolated RNA was reverse transcribed into cDNA used as the sequencing template. The method was immunoSEQ multiplex PCR; TCRdb's version includes in-frame clones alone and lacks a portion of them. Found here are 160,000 or so clones, 65% to 75% of them singletons; the top ten hold around 10%. This chain connects TRBV27 to TRBJ2-4, with D possibly TRBD1 on 6 matching bases. Sequences were derived from CD8+ T cells sorted from blood, sampled at week 0. The sequence came from a human donor with alopecia areata. CDR3 DNA: TGTGCCAGCATGGGGACACAGGGCCCCAAAAACATTCAGTACTTC. This sequence encodes CASMGTQGPKNIQYF.